Listed below are T cell receptor beta chains from one sample, sequenced in a study of T cell responses to AZD1222 COVID-19 vaccine. Sequencing used immunoSEQ multiplex PCR; TCRdb keeps in-frame clones, though not all of them. This sample has more than 50,000 clones, with roughly 90% found just once. The specimen was peripheral blood, collected on day 0 of AZD1222 vaccination. These receptors were obtained from an adult in good health. Both conserved end residues are part of each CDR3. Fields, in order: V gene, D gene, J gene, clone size, CDR3 protein, CDR3 DNA. A D gene is named only where the DNA matches it firmly. Clone sizes are given selectively: once, few, many, or a class where the clone is expanded.

>TRBV15|.|TRBJ1-2|.
CATSRGQANYGYTF
TGTGCCACCAGCAGAGGTCAAGCTAACTATGGCTACACCTTC
>TRBV5-1|.|TRBJ2-1|.
CASSPRGRVSSFEQFF
TGCGCCAGCAGCCCCAGGGGCAGGGTATCTTCCTTTGAGCAGTTCTTC
>TRBV9|TRBD2|TRBJ2-1|.
CASSPGGLSGSPYNEQFF
TGTGCCAGCAGCCCCGGGGGGCTAAGCGGGAGTCCCTACAATGAGCAGTTCTTC
>TRBV19|TRBD2|TRBJ2-1|.
CASSIISSGSNEQFF
TGTGCCAGTAGTATTATCTCTAGCGGGAGCAATGAGCAGTTCTTC
>TRBV7-3|.|TRBJ2-3|.
CASSSWGGLGAQYF
TGTGCCAGCAGCTCCTGGGGTGGATTGGGAGCGCAGTATTTT
>TRBV5-1|TRBD1|TRBJ2-2|.
CANSLDRGDTGELFF
TGCGCCAACAGCCTGGACAGGGGAGACACCGGGGAGCTGTTTTTT
>TRBV29-1|TRBD1|TRBJ1-1|.
CSVEVRGPNTEAFF
TGCAGCGTTGAAGTGAGGGGGCCGAACACTGAAGCTTTCTTT
>TRBV28|TRBD1|TRBJ2-7|.
CASSSGQTYEQYF
TGTGCCAGCAGTTCGGGACAGACCTACGAGCAGTACTTC
>TRBV18|.|TRBJ2-5|.
CASSPGRSSETQYF
TGTGCCAGCTCACCGGGACGGAGCAGCGAGACCCAGTACTTC
>TRBV2|.|TRBJ2-3|.
CASRQGTDTQYF
TGTGCCAGCAGGCAGGGAACAGATACGCAGTATTTT
>TRBV6-5|.|TRBJ1-1|.
CASSYSKLAASTEAFF
TGTGCCAGCAGTTACTCGAAATTGGCGGCGAGCACTGAAGCTTTCTTT
>TRBV28|.|TRBJ1-5|.
CATREVNQPQHF
TGTGCCACCCGGGAGGTCAACCAGCCCCAGCATTTT
>TRBV11-2|TRBD2|TRBJ2-1|.
CASSPTSGVGNEQFF
TGTGCCAGCAGTCCTACTAGCGGCGTCGGGAATGAGCAGTTCTTC
>TRBV9|.|TRBJ1-1|few
CASSVGVSTEAFF
TGTGCCAGCAGCGTAGGGGTCAGCACTGAAGCTTTCTTT